The entry below describes one T cell receptor beta chain. Its antigen is undetermined. This table comes from immunoSEQ multiplex PCR, and its TCRdb copy is limited to in-frame clones, with some not included. The sample consists of fewer than 100,000 clones, 85% of them appearing once. This specimen comes from a study of PD-L1 blockade in urothelial cancer. Study context: Patients' atezolizumab regimen, 1,200 mg intravenously every 3 weeks, began in 2014. Across blood samples, T cells had a median count of 141,255.

Trimming cost V 5 bases and J 4 bases, with 12 bases left between them. CDR1 and CDR2 (germline): SNHLY, FYNNEI. CDR3 length: 14 residues. Time point of the sample: pretreatment peripheral blood. General study findings and limits: By 3 weeks, tumor-associated blood clones had expanded more in durable-benefit patients.

The sequencing here drew on PBMCs, taken around atezolizumab (anti-PD-L1) treatment. The chain recombines TRBV2 with TRBJ2-1; maybe TRBD2 (6 bases). This TCR was sampled from a man in his forties with urothelial cancer. DNA of the CDR3: TGTGCCAGCAGTTATCCGGGACTGTACAATGAGCAGTTCTTC. It translates to CASSYPGLYNEQFF.